This TCR beta chain is drawn from a study of CD8+CD57+ T cells in acquired aplastic anemia. The V and J ends lost 5 bases and 2 bases, in that order; junction bases with no gene match: 3. CDR3 length: 14 amino acids. An expansion of CD8+CD57+ cells by flow cytometry had been shown in patients chosen for sequencing. Profiling that covered TCR beta VDJ and CDR3 relied on genomic DNA as its template. TCRdb itself ran the reads through MiXCR, one entry per CDR3 protein. The sample contains around 150,000 distinct CDR3 sequences, 47% of which appear only once. This clonotype appeared a few times. The origin of this receptor is a human donor with aplastic anemia. Sequenced sample: sorted CD4+, CD8+, or CD8+CD57+ T cells (not recorded which) from PBMCs. The genes are TRBV12-3 or TRBV12-4 and TRBJ2-7, with TRBD2 identical over 10 bases. CDR3 in DNA: TGTGCCAGCAGTCGAGCGGGGGGGACCTACGAGCAGTACTTC. Its translation is CASSRAGGTYEQYF.